This is a list of T cell receptor beta chains from one sample in a study of glioma-infiltrating T cells. TCRdb itself ran the multiplex PCR reads through MiXCR, one entry per CDR3 protein. The sample carries about 410,000 distinct CDR3 sequences, around 45% recorded once. Sequenced sample: glioma tissue, nonneoplastic brain tissue, or PBMCs (not recorded which). These receptors originate from a human donor with low-grade glioma or glioblastoma, undergoing nonglioma brain surgery, or in good health (not recorded which). The conserved cysteine and the conserved F or W are not part of the CDR3 here. Not all rows give a size; the values are once, few, many and, for expanded clones, a class.

CDR3: ASSIFGSSYNEQF
J: TRBJ2-1
size: few
V: TRBV19

CDR3: ASSLRGQDVRDREQF
J: TRBJ2-1
size: -
V: TRBV11-2

CDR3: ASSQVLRQATYEQY
J: TRBJ2-7
size: -
V: TRBV4-2

CDR3: SARFTAEQY
J: TRBJ2-7
size: many
V: TRBV20-1

CDR3: ASSLDPAGLNTEAF
J: TRBJ1-1
size: few
V: TRBV5-1

CDR3: ASGLVLSGSGGEQF
J: TRBJ2-1
size: -
V: TRBV12-5

CDR3: ASSLISFGGLYYNEQF
J: TRBJ2-1
size: -
V: TRBV27

CDR3: ASSPGLAGTGTKY
J: TRBJ2-3
size: -
V: TRBV6-5

CDR3: ASSLAYEQF
J: TRBJ2-1
size: few
V: TRBV19

CDR3: ATRLHRKY
J: TRBJ1-3
size: -
V: TRBV28

CDR3: ASSSPRDPSGNTIY
J: TRBJ1-3
size: -
V: TRBV6-5

CDR3: SASSRAVAYYNEQF
J: TRBJ2-1
size: -
V: TRBV20-1

CDR3: SAPSLYTGGLF
J: TRBJ2-2
size: once
V: TRBV20-1

CDR3: ASSPGLNEKLF
J: TRBJ1-4
size: -
V: TRBV7-6

CDR3: AISDIGRYNSPLH
J: TRBJ1-6
size: -
V: TRBV10-3

CDR3: ASVTGRSAEQY
J: TRBJ2-7
size: once
V: TRBV13

CDR3: ASSLGPGAEGYT
J: TRBJ1-2
size: few
V: TRBV11-2

CDR3: ASSPRGAAHEDEQF
J: TRBJ2-1
size: -
V: TRBV7-9

CDR3: ASSKTGQQY
J: TRBJ2-7
size: -
V: TRBV12-3/TRBV12-4

CDR3: ASRQGLSGNTIY
J: TRBJ1-3
size: -
V: TRBV2

CDR3: ASSSQGGRNSNQPQH
J: TRBJ1-5
size: many
V: TRBV28

CDR3: ASSQDLGFADTQY
J: TRBJ2-3
size: -
V: TRBV3-1

CDR3: ASSDPAGGEADTQY
J: TRBJ2-3
size: many
V: TRBV28

CDR3: AISGRGGRNPNQPQH
J: TRBJ1-5
size: -
V: TRBV10-3

CDR3: ASSQTREGYYEQY
J: TRBJ2-7
size: many
V: TRBV4-2

CDR3: ASSHGTEGYGYT
J: TRBJ1-2
size: -
V: TRBV4-3

CDR3: ASSTQGARGYT
J: TRBJ1-2
size: -
V: TRBV19

CDR3: ASSPTGAGGELF
J: TRBJ2-2
size: once
V: TRBV28

CDR3: ASRDGGGETQY
J: TRBJ2-5
size: -
V: TRBV2

CDR3: ASSSTGTYEQY
J: TRBJ2-7
size: -
V: TRBV12-3/TRBV12-4

CDR3: ATSSFLGNEQF
J: TRBJ2-1
size: many
V: TRBV15

CDR3: ASSLISGTSGARLYNEQF
J: TRBJ2-1
size: few
V: TRBV7-3

CDR3: ASSQWPKNIQY
J: TRBJ2-4
size: few
V: TRBV6-2/TRBV6-3

CDR3: ASSLEGGDGYT
J: TRBJ1-2
size: few
V: TRBV7-9

CDR3: ASSLGWGVNTEAF
J: TRBJ1-1
size: many
V: TRBV7-2

CDR3: ASSYSRGYLNIQY
J: TRBJ2-4
size: -
V: TRBV6-6

CDR3: SATGLAGGTYEQY
J: TRBJ2-7
size: few
V: TRBV20-1

CDR3: ASSLISNINTEAF
J: TRBJ1-1
size: -
V: TRBV5-1

CDR3: ASSHSGSRRGTSGYT
J: TRBJ1-2
size: -
V: TRBV4-1

CDR3: ASSLRQGTTEAF
J: TRBJ1-1
size: -
V: TRBV7-2

CDR3: ASSWGAGGRGTGELF
J: TRBJ2-2
size: few
V: TRBV28

CDR3: ASSWGFGATNEKLF
J: TRBJ1-4
size: -
V: TRBV5-8

CDR3: ASSSGDGISEAF
J: TRBJ1-1
size: -
V: TRBV4-3

CDR3: ASSLNGGRAIGELF
J: TRBJ2-2
size: few
V: TRBV28

CDR3: SAAVAGGAYEQY
J: TRBJ2-7
size: few
V: TRBV20-1

CDR3: VSTPRGAREQPQH
J: TRBJ1-5
size: -
V: TRBV6-1

CDR3: ASSGRGNTGELF
J: TRBJ2-2
size: many
V: TRBV6-2/TRBV6-3

CDR3: ASSYSITDNEQF
J: TRBJ2-1
size: many
V: TRBV6-5

CDR3: SVEDNAVNYGYT
J: TRBJ1-2
size: -
V: TRBV29-1

CDR3: ASSRLGSEAF
J: TRBJ1-1
size: many
V: TRBV6-2/TRBV6-3

CDR3: ASSRLGADTQY
J: TRBJ2-3
size: -
V: TRBV3-1

CDR3: ASSSPAGAMNTEAF
J: TRBJ1-1
size: -
V: TRBV7-6

CDR3: ASSYSLAGELNEQY
J: TRBJ2-7
size: -
V: TRBV6-6